This entry is about one T cell receptor (beta chain). Its antigen is unknown. The sample is drawn from a study of T-cell memory formation after mild COVID-19. Study-level background: The study found TCR clusters largely donor specific.

The V gene's germline CDR1 is MNHEY and CDR2 SVGEGT. The CDR3 sequence is 12 residues long. J was trimmed by 9 bases and V by 6 bases; bases with no gene match: 5. Study-wide results and caveats: Still unconfirmed is whether the second-wave clones peaking on day 37 recognized SARS-CoV-2.

TCRdb analysed the 5' RACE reads with MiXCR anew, one entry per CDR3 protein. This sample has 180,000 or so distinct CDR3 sequences, with 16% found just once. The rearrangement uses TRBV6-2 or TRBV6-3 and TRBJ2-3; 8 bases are a match to TRBD2. The sample consisted of PBMCs or a T cell subset sorted from them (not recorded which). The receptor was isolated from an adult woman who had mild COVID-19 (a few samples of this study predate the infection). Cell type and time point are not known. The CDR3 loop is CASRAGDRTQYF. CDR3 DNA: TGTGCCAGCAGAGCGGGGGACCGAACGCAGTATTTT.